This T cell receptor beta chain was captured in a study of blood T cell repertoires in COVID-19. Across the study: Acute and convalescent COVID-19 specimens originated in the United States, Italy and Spain. Sources were T cells, B-cell-depleted T cells, or PBMCs; the material itself was cDNA or gDNA.

Per the original data handling: It was from reference gene primer amplification that nucleated cell counts were estimated. Sequencing used immunoSEQ multiplex PCR; TCRdb keeps in-frame clones, though not all of them. V, J and clone size reflect that table, while D and trimming were determined from the DNA. The sample carries over 110,000 clones, about three quarters recorded once. Trimming removed 5 bases at V and 8 bases at J, with 21 bases between. Germline CDR1 reads MGHDK; CDR2 reads SYGVNS. The CDR3 totals 15 residues. The chain joins TRBV25-1 to TRBJ1-2, with D perhaps matching TRBD1 (6 bases). This clonotype was obtained from a woman aged 60 to 75 with acute or convalescent COVID-19. The specimen sequenced was peripheral blood. CDR3 bases: TGTGCCAGCAGTCGACCAGGTGGGGGCGAGGTGGGCTACACCTTC. This gives the protein CASSRPGGGEVGYTF.